These T cell receptor beta chains were read from a single sample in a study of CD8 T cells in Susac syndrome. TCRdb used MiXCR to reprocess the immunoSEQ multiplex PCR reads, holding one entry per CDR3 protein. The sample has some 180,000 distinct CDR3 sequences, 85% to 95% seen once; the top ten hold 0.095% to 0.1%. The material sequenced was CD4+ T cells from PBMCs. The receptors stem from a human donor with Susac syndrome. Each CDR3 is given with its conserved first and last residue. Fields, in order: V gene, CDR3 length, D gene, clone size, J gene, CDR3 DNA, CDR3 protein. The D gene is left open where the match is weak. Size tells how often a clone was seen (once, few, many) or the class of an expanded clone, and some rows leave it out.

>TRBV7-2|14|NA|NA|TRBJ2-2
TGTGCCAGCAGCTTAGCGCCGACCACCGGGGAGCTGTTTTTT
CASSLAPTTGELFF
>TRBV20-1|14|TRBD2|NA|TRBJ2-7
TGCAGTGCTCCACCCTGGGAGGGCCCCTACGAGCAGTACTTC
CSAPPWEGPYEQYF
>TRBV6-1|13|NA|NA|TRBJ1-5
TGTGCCAGCGGAGACACAAGCAATCAGCCCCAGCATTTT
CASGDTSNQPQHF
>TRBV6-2/TRBV6-3|13|NA|NA|TRBJ1-2
TGTGCCAGCAGTTTGTATCGCGTGGATGGCTACACCTTC
CASSLYRVDGYTF
>TRBV20-1|13|TRBD2|NA|TRBJ2-3
TGCAGTGCTCTTAGCGGGGGGCCAGATACGCAGTATTTT
CSALSGGPDTQYF
>TRBV5-1|13|NA|NA|TRBJ2-1
TGCGCCAGCAGCCCGGCGGGGGCAAATGAGCAGTTCTTC
CASSPAGANEQFF
>TRBV7-9|14|NA|NA|TRBJ2-7
TGTGCCAGCAGCCCCGACGGGAGCTCCTACGAGCAGTACTTC
CASSPDGSSYEQYF
>TRBV20-1|14|NA|NA|TRBJ1-1
TGCAGTGCTAGGGGTGGGGTGGCGAACACTGAAGCTTTCTTT
CSARGGVANTEAFF
>TRBV12-3/TRBV12-4|15|TRBD1|NA|TRBJ1-1
TGTGCCAGCGGCGGGACAGGGGGTCCCCCCACTGAAGCTTTCTTT
CASGGTGGPPTEAFF
>TRBV7-9|15|TRBD1|NA|TRBJ2-1
TGTGCCAGCAGCAAGCAGGGGGCTAACTACAATGAGCAGTTCTTC
CASSKQGANYNEQFF
>TRBV21-1|13|NA|NA|TRBJ2-6
TGTGCCAGCGACTGCTCTGGGGCCAACGTCCTGACTTTC
CASDCSGANVLTF
>TRBV7-3|14|NA|once|TRBJ2-2
TGTGCCAGCAGCTTAAATAAGGGCACCGGGGAGCTGTTTTTT
CASSLNKGTGELFF
>TRBV20-1|13|NA|NA|TRBJ1-2
TGCAGTGCCCCGGCGGGGATCAACTATGGCTACACCTTC
CSAPAGINYGYTF
>TRBV30|16|NA|NA|TRBJ1-6
TGTGCCTGGAGTGAGATCCTGGGGTCCTATAATTCACCCCTCCACTTT
CAWSEILGSYNSPLHF
>TRBV27|13|NA|NA|TRBJ2-7
TGTGCCAGCAGTTTCGGGGGCTTAGAGGAGCAGTACTTC
CASSFGGLEEQYF
>TRBV5-1|15|TRBD2|NA|TRBJ2-5
TGCGCCAGCAGCTTGGGGCGGGGGACCAGGGAGACCCAGTACTTC
CASSLGRGTRETQYF
>TRBV4-1|15|TRBD1|NA|TRBJ2-3
TGCGCCAGCAGCCATCAGGGGGATTGGACAGATACGCAGTATTTT
CASSHQGDWTDTQYF
>TRBV19|19|NA|NA|TRBJ2-1
TGTGCCAGTAGTATAGATCCTCCACGGAGCGTTCCCAATTTCAATGAGCAGTTCTTC
CASSIDPPRSVPNFNEQFF
>TRBV3-1|14|NA|NA|TRBJ2-1
TGTGCCAGCAGCCCTTCGCTAGGGGGGGATGAGCAGTTCTTC
CASSPSLGGDEQFF
>TRBV9|16|NA|NA|TRBJ2-1
TGTGCCAGCAGCTTAGAAGCGGTAAACTCCTACAATGAGCAGTTCTTC
CASSLEAVNSYNEQFF
>TRBV9|14|NA|once|TRBJ2-5
TGTGCCAGCAGCGTAGGAATCGCAATAGAGACCCAGTACTTC
CASSVGIAIETQYF
>TRBV3-1|15|TRBD2|once|TRBJ2-7
TGTGCCAGCAGCCAAGCGGGACTAGCGGGGAACGAGCAGTACTTC
CASSQAGLAGNEQYF
>TRBV11-1|13|TRBD1|NA|TRBJ1-4
TGTGCCAGCAGACGACAGGGTGATGAAAAACTGTTTTTT
CASRRQGDEKLFF
>TRBV20-1|13|NA|NA|TRBJ2-6
TGCAGTGCTGCGCCTGACAGCAAACACGTCCTGACTTTC
CSAAPDSKHVLTF
>TRBV27|15|TRBD1|NA|TRBJ1-5
TGTGCCAGCAGTAGCCAGGGGGCAATACATCAGCCCCAGCATTTT
CASSSQGAIHQPQHF
>TRBV28|14|TRBD2|few|TRBJ2-7
TGTGCCAGCAGTTTACTAGCGGGAGCTTACGAGCAGTACTTC
CASSLLAGAYEQYF